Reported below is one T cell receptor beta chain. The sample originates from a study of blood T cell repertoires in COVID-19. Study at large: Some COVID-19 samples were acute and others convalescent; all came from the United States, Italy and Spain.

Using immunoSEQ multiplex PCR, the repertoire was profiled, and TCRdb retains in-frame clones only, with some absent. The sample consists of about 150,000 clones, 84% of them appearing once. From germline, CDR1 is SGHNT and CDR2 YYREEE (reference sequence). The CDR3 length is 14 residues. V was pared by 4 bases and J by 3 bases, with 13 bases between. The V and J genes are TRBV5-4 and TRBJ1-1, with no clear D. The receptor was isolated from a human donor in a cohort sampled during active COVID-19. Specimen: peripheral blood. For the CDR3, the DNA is TGTGCCAGCAGCCCGAGAACTCTAGACACTGAAGCTTTCTTT. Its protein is CASSPRTLDTEAFF. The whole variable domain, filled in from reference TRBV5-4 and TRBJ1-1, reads ETGVTQSPTHLIKTRGQQVTLRCSSQSGHNTVSWYQQALGQGPQFIFQYYREEENGRGNFPPRFSGLQFPNYSSELNVNALELDDSALYLCASSPRTLDTEAFFGQGTRLTVV.